These T cell receptor beta chains were read from a single sample in a study of T cell changes during pregnancy in multiple sclerosis. Assay: immunoSEQ multiplex PCR; the TCRdb copy retains only in-frame clones and omits some. Counted here are nearly 60,000 clones, under 95% occurring once; the ten biggest clones make up just under 0.5%. This specimen was CD4+ T cells from peripheral blood mononuclear cells, taken after pregnancy. The receptors come from a female donor in good health, enrolled as a control in a pregnancy study. Both conserved end residues are part of each CDR3. A D gene is named only where the DNA matches it firmly. The size field is filled for only some rows; it gives once, few, many or a size class.

D: -; V: TRBV5-6; size: -; J: TRBJ1-1; DNA: TGTGCTTCGGGGGAGTTCGGCGAGGACACTGAAGCTTTCTTT; CDR3: CASGEFGEDTEAFF
D: TRBD2; V: TRBV5-6; size: -; J: TRBJ2-3; DNA: TGTGCCAGCAGCTTGAGGACTAGCGGGTCTAGCACAGATACGCAGTATTTT; CDR3: CASSLRTSGSSTDTQYF
D: TRBD2; V: TRBV2; size: -; J: TRBJ2-1; DNA: TGTGCCACAGCCGGGACTAGCGGGGGGGCAGGGCAGTTCTTC; CDR3: CATAGTSGGAGQFF
D: -; V: TRBV7-3; size: -; J: TRBJ2-3; DNA: TGTGCCAGCAGCGCTCCGGCGGGGAGGACAGATACGCAGTATTTT; CDR3: CASSAPAGRTDTQYF
D: -; V: TRBV5-4; size: -; J: TRBJ1-2; DNA: TGTGCCAGCAGCTTGTCCCAGGGAACCTATGGCTACACCTTC; CDR3: CASSLSQGTYGYTF
D: -; V: TRBV19; size: -; J: TRBJ1-5; DNA: TGTGCCAGTAGTGAGATTTCAGGGGTGAATTTGCAGCCCCAGCATTTT; CDR3: CASSEISGVNLQPQHF
D: TRBD1; V: TRBV9; size: -; J: TRBJ2-7; DNA: TGTGCCAGCAGCCCCGGGACAGGAGTTTACGAGCAGTACTTC; CDR3: CASSPGTGVYEQYF
D: TRBD2; V: TRBV5-1; size: -; J: TRBJ2-1; DNA: TGCGCCAGCAGCTGGGCGGGACTAGCGGGGCCTTACAATGAGCAGTTCTTC; CDR3: CASSWAGLAGPYNEQFF
D: TRBD1; V: TRBV19; size: -; J: TRBJ1-1; DNA: TGTGCCAGTAGACCGAGTGGGACAGTCGGGACTGAAGCTTTCTTT; CDR3: CASRPSGTVGTEAFF
D: TRBD1; V: TRBV30; size: -; J: TRBJ1-2; DNA: TGTGCCTGGTTCACCCGGACAGGGGACGGTTTAGATGGCTACACCTTC; CDR3: CAWFTRTGDGLDGYTF
D: TRBD1; V: TRBV7-8; size: -; J: TRBJ1-4; DNA: TGTGCCAGCAGCCGCACGACAGGGATTAATGAAAAACTGTTTTTT; CDR3: CASSRTTGINEKLFF
D: -; V: TRBV9; size: -; J: TRBJ2-7; DNA: TGTGCCAGCAGCGCTCATTGGGACACCGACTACGAGCAGTACTTC; CDR3: CASSAHWDTDYEQYF
D: -; V: TRBV11-2; size: -; J: TRBJ1-2; DNA: TGTGCCAGCAGACAAGCCGGGACAAGACTTAATTATGGCTACACCTTC; CDR3: CASRQAGTRLNYGYTF
D: -; V: TRBV2; size: -; J: TRBJ2-2; DNA: TGTGCCAGCAAGCCTAGAACCACCGGGGAGCTGTTTTTT; CDR3: CASKPRTTGELFF
D: -; V: TRBV9; size: -; J: TRBJ2-6; DNA: TGTGCCAGCCTACGTGCTGGGGCCAACGTCCTGACTTTC; CDR3: CASLRAGANVLTF
D: TRBD1; V: TRBV10-3; size: once; J: TRBJ1-2; DNA: TGTGCCATCAGTGAGTCAGGGGGCAGGGAAGGCTACACCTTC; CDR3: CAISESGGREGYTF
D: TRBD2; V: TRBV7-2; size: -; J: TRBJ2-1; DNA: TGTGCCAGCAGCCTGCTGGCGGGGGAGGTCGAGCAGTTCTTC; CDR3: CASSLLAGEVEQFF
D: -; V: TRBV7-3; size: -; J: TRBJ2-3; DNA: TGTGCCAGCAGCCCCGGACACAACACAGATACGCAGTATTTT; CDR3: CASSPGHNTDTQYF
D: -; V: TRBV2; size: once; J: TRBJ2-1; DNA: TGTGCCAGCACTCGGTACAGGGCCTATGAGCAGTTCTTC; CDR3: CASTRYRAYEQFF
D: -; V: TRBV5-6; size: -; J: TRBJ1-4; DNA: TGTGCCAGCAGCATACGGACAGCACGGAGTGAAAAACTGTTTTTT; CDR3: CASSIRTARSEKLFF
D: TRBD2; V: TRBV4-3; size: -; J: TRBJ2-3; DNA: TGCGCCAGCAGCCAAGACATCCAGCGGGGGGGCACAGATACGCAGTATTTT; CDR3: CASSQDIQRGGTDTQYF
D: TRBD1; V: TRBV5-5; size: -; J: TRBJ2-5; DNA: TGTGCCAGCAGCTTGGTTGAGACAGGGGGTTTTTGGGAGACCCAGTACTTC; CDR3: CASSLVETGGFWETQYF
D: -; V: TRBV30; size: -; J: TRBJ2-2; DNA: TGTGCCTGGAGTGCTGGCGGGGCCACCGGGGAGCTGTTTTTT; CDR3: CAWSAGGATGELFF
D: -; V: TRBV5-6; size: -; J: TRBJ1-2; DNA: TGTGCCAGCAGCTTGGCCGCGCGGTCAGCTATCGGCTACACCTTC; CDR3: CASSLAARSAIGYTF
D: -; V: TRBV30; size: -; J: TRBJ2-1; DNA: TGTGCCTCGACAGAGGCTTTTTACAATGAGCAGTTCTTC; CDR3: CASTEAFYNEQFF
D: TRBD2; V: TRBV9; size: -; J: TRBJ2-5; DNA: TGTGCCAGCAGCGCAGCCGGGACTAGCGGAGAGACCCAGTACTTC; CDR3: CASSAAGTSGETQYF